Listed here are 8 T cell receptor beta chains from one sample, sequenced in a study of cytomegalovirus exposure and HLA in healthy donors. Clones were sequenced by immunoSEQ multiplex PCR, and TCRdb holds only the in-frame ones, with some missing. The sample shows about 160,000 clones, about 96% of them seen only once. The sequencing input was PBMCs. The source is a woman aged 18-29 years in good health and CMV-seronegative.

The V call is TRBV5-1, the J call TRBJ2-5, with unresolved D. Germline CDR1 reads SGHRS; CDR2 reads YFSETQ. V was shortened by 0 bases and J by 2 bases, with 11 bases between the two germline ends. This CDR3 comprises 15 residues. CDR3 DNA: TGCGCCAGCAGCTTGGTCGCCCCTAATCAAGAGACCCAGTACTTC. Encoded protein: CASSLVAPNQETQYF.

The chain employs TRBV19 and TRBJ1-5, with D possibly being TRBD1 (5 bases). Germline V gene data show CDR1 as LNHDA and CDR2 as SQIVND (reference sequence). Deletions cut 7 bases from V and 9 bases from J, with 19 bases between. The CDR3 sequence is 14 residues long. In nucleotides, the CDR3 is TGTGCCAGTACCATAGGGGTAAGGCGCTTGCCCCAGCATTTT. Residues: CASTIGVRRLPQHF.

The V gene is TRBV19, the J gene TRBJ1-1, with a weak D call TRBD1 (6 bases). There are 15 residues in the CDR3. CDR1 and CDR2 from the germline V gene are LNHDA and SQIVND (reference sequence). Trimming cost V 3 bases and J 4 bases, with 15 bases left between them. CDR3 coding DNA: TGTGCCAGTAGTATTCCAGGGGCTGGGGGCACTGAAGCTTTCTTT. It yields the protein CASSIPGAGGTEAFF. Variable domain in full (rest from reference TRBV19 and TRBJ1-1): DGGITQSPKYLFRKEGQNVTLSCEQNLNHDAMYWYRQDPGQGLRLIYYSQIVNDFQKGDIAEGYSVSREKKESFPLTVTSAQKNPTAFYLCASSIPGAGGTEAFFGQGTRLTVV.

V is TRBV5-1 and J is TRBJ1-1, with a weak D call TRBD1 (6 bases). V was trimmed by 2 bases and J by 5 bases, leaving 25 bases between them. The CDR3 has 18 amino acids. Per germline, CDR1 SGHRS and CDR2 YFSETQ. Here the CDR3 DNA reads TGCGCCAGCAGCTTCCCACCCACCGTGGGCAGGGGAAGGACTGAAGCTTTCTTT. It codes for CASSFPPTVGRGRTEAFF.

The chain combines TRBV4-2 with TRBJ2-2; 7 nucleotides line up with TRBD2. CDR3 length equals 16 residues. Germline CDR1 and CDR2: LGHNA and YNFKEQ. With V trimmed by 5 bases and J by 1 base, 7 bases remained unmatched. CDR3 loop: CASSWMGGENTGELFF. Written as DNA, the CDR3 is TGTGCCAGCAGCTGGATGGGGGGGGAGAACACCGGGGAGCTGTTTTTT.

The chain uses TRBV2 and TRBJ1-4; 7 bases map to TRBD1. Trimming at V came to 8 bases and at J to 7 bases, leaving 7 bases not matched to a gene. The CDR3 is 13 residues long. Germline values: CDR1 SNHLY, CDR2 FYNNEI. CDR3 sequence (DNA): TGTGCCAGCTACAGGGGACGGAGTGAAAAACTGTTTTTT. It encodes CASYRGRSEKLFF.

The chain uses TRBV4-1 and TRBJ1-3; D remains unclear. V lost 4 bases and J lost 0, with 19 bases in between. The CDR3 covers 18 residues. CDR1 and CDR2 (germline): MGHRA, YSYEKL. CDR3 nucleotides: TGCGCCAGCAGCCGCACCCCATTTAGAGCTTACTCTGGAAACACCATATATTTT. Residues: CASSRTPFRAYSGNTIYF.

The chain recombines TRBV6-1 with TRBJ1-2, with 7 positions matching TRBD1. CDR3 length equals 16 residues. Germline CDR1 and CDR2: MNHNS and SASEGT. Losses at the gene ends were 2 bases for V and 8 bases for J; bases not matched to a gene: 14. The chain's CDR3 is CASSEPNRGQGEGYTF. The CDR3 DNA follows: TGTGCCAGCAGTGAACCGAATAGGGGTCAGGGGGAGGGCTACACCTTC.